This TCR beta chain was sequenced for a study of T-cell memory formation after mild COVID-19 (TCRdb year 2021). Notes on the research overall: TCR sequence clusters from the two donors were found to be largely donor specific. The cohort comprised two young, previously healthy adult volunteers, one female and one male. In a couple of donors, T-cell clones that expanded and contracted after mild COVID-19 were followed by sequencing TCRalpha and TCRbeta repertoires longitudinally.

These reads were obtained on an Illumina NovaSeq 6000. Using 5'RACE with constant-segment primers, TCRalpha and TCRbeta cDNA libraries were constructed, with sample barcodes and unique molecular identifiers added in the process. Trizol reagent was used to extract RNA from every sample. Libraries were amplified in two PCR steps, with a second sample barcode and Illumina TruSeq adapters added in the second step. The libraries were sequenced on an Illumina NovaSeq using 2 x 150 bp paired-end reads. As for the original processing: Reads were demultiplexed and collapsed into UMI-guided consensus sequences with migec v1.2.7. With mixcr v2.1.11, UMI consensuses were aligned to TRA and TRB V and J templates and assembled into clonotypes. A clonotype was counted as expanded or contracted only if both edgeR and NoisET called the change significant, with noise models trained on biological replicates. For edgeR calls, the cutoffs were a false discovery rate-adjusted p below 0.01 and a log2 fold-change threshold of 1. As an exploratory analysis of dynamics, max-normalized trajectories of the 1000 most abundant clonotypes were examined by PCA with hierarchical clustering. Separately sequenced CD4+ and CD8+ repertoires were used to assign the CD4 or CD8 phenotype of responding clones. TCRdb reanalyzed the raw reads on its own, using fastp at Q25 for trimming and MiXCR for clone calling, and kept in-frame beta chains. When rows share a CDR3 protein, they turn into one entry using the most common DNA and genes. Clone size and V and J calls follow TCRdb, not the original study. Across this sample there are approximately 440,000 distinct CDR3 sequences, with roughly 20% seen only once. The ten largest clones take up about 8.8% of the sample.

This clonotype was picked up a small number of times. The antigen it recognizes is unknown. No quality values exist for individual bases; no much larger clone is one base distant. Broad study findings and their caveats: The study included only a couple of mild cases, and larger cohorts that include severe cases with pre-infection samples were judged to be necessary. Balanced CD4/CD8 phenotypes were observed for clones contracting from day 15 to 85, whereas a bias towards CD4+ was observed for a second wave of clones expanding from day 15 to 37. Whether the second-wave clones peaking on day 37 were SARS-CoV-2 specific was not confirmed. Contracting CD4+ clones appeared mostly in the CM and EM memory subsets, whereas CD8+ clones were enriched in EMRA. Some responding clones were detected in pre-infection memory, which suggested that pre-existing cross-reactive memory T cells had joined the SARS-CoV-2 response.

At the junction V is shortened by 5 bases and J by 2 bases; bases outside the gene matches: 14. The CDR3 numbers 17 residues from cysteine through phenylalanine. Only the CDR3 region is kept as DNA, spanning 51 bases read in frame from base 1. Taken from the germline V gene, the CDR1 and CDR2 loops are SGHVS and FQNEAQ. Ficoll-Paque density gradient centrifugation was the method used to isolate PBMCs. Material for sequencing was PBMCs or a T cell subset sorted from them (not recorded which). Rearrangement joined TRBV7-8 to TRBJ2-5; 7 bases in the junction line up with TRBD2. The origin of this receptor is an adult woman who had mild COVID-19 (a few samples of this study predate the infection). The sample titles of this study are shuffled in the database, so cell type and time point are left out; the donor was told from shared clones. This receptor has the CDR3 CASSTNHLGDYQETQYF. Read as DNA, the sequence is TGTGCCAGCAGCACTAACCACCTGGGGGACTATCAAGAGACCCAGTACTTC.